The sequence of this T cell receptor beta chain was determined in a study of T cell changes during pregnancy in multiple sclerosis. CDR1 and CDR2 from the germline V gene are LNHDA and SQIVND (reference sequence). V was clipped by 3 bases and J by 5 bases, with 13 bases between them. The CDR3 runs 14 residues. Data came from immunoSEQ multiplex PCR; TCRdb stores just in-frame clones and leaves some out. Of tens of thousands of clones listed, 91% are singletons. The sample here was peripheral blood, taken in the first trimester of pregnancy. The sequence derives from a female donor with multiple sclerosis, enrolled in a pregnancy study. The V call is TRBV19, the J call TRBJ1-1; tentatively, D is TRBD1 (5 bases). Here the CDR3 reads CASSIVVGGTEAFF. CDR3 bases: TGTGCCAGTAGTATTGTCGTCGGGGGGACTGAAGCTTTCTTT.